These 9 T cell receptor beta chains were all obtained from the same sample, sequenced in a study of CXCR3-negative and CXCR3-positive naive CD8 T cells. The authors prepared UMI-labeled TRB cDNA libraries by 5' RACE. Each CDR3 protein gets one entry in TCRdb, which reprocessed the 5' RACE reads and gives no DNA. Listed are 130,000 to 150,000 distinct CDR3 sequences; 0.25% to 0.3% falls within the top ten. No antigen has been identified for these receptors. Study outcomes and limitations: More hydrophobic TRB CDR3s occurred in CXCR3-positive than in CXCR3-negative naive cells.

The material sequenced was naive CXCR3+ CD8+ T cells from blood. The subset here: CD45RO-CCR7+CD27+CD95- naive CD8+ T cells expressing CXCR3 (TNR3+). Receptor source: a human donor in good health. Some clones in this sample may be carry-over from other donors' samples.

This chain connects TRBV7-6 to TRBJ2-2; the D gene TCRdb calls, TRBD1, cannot be checked with no DNA. Germline CDR1 is SGHVS and CDR2 is FNYEAQ. The CDR3 length is 15 residues. CDR3 residues: CASSFGTANTGELFF.

V gene TRBV20-1 combines with J gene TRBJ2-1; absent DNA, TCRdb's TRBD1 call cannot be checked. The CDR3 has 13 residues. Per germline, CDR1 DFQATT and CDR2 SNEGSKA (reference sequence). The CDR3 is CSANAGAYNEQFF.

The V call is TRBV3-1, the J call TRBJ1-1. The CDR3 contains 14 residues. Germline V gene data show CDR1 as LGHDT and CDR2 as YNNKEL (reference sequence). The CDR3 sequence is CASSPMGFGTEAFF. Based on the CDR3 plus reference TRBV3-1 and TRBJ1-1, the full variable domain is DTAVSQTPKYLVTQMGNDKSIKCEQNLGHDTMYWYKQDSKKFLKIMFSYNNKELIINETVPNRFSPKSPDKAHLNLHINSLELGDSAVYFCASSPMGFGTEAFFGQGTRLTVV.

The chain has TRBV12-3 or TRBV12-4 and TRBJ1-5; TCRdb designates TRBD1, a call that cannot be tested without DNA. This CDR3 spans 14 amino acids. Here the CDR3 reads CASSLPGSGQPQHF.

The chain combines TRBV29-1 with TRBJ2-1. The CDR3 spans 14 residues. Germline loops: CDR1 SQVTM, CDR2 ANQGSEA. CDR3 protein: CSVEGLGRYNEQFF.

The J gene is TRBJ2-1, the V gene TRBV7-3; TCRdb indicates TRBD1, and absent DNA this call remains unverified. Germline V gene sequence: CDR1 SGHTA, CDR2 FQGTGA. The CDR3 runs 14 residues. CDR3 in amino acids: CASSLDKGYNEQFF.

CDR3: CASSLGIGIPYEQYF. The rearrangement joins TRBV7-2 to TRBJ2-7; TCRdb outputs TRBD1, but without DNA this stays unchecked. CDR3 length: 15 residues. Looked up from germline, CDR1 is SGHTA and CDR2 is FQGNSA.

CDR3 loop: CASRPTGGSSYNEQFF. V gene TRBV4-1 combines with J gene TRBJ2-1; the TCRdb D gene call, TRBD1, has no DNA to confirm it. The CDR3 is made up of 16 amino acids. Germline assignment: CDR1 MGHRA and CDR2 YSYEKL.

The J gene is TRBJ2-7, the V gene TRBV4-1; the TRBD2 assignment by TCRdb is unverifiable without DNA. There are 15 residues in the CDR3. Germline CDR1 and CDR2: MGHRA and YSYEKL. The CDR3 is CASSQEPGGSYEQYF.